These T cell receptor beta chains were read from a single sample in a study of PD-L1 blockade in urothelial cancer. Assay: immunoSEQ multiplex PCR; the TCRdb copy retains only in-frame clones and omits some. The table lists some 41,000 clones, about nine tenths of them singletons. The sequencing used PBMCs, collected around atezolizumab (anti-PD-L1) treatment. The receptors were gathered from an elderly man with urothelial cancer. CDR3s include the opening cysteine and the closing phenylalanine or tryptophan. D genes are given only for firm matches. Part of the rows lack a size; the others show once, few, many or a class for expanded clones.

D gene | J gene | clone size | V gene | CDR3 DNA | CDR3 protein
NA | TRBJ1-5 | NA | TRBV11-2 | TGTGCCAGCAGCTTAGTGAGCGTTTATCAGCCCCAGCATTTT | CASSLVSVYQPQHF
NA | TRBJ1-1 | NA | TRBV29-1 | TGCAGCGTTGAAACCACAGGGAGGAACACTGAAGCTTTCTTT | CSVETTGRNTEAFF
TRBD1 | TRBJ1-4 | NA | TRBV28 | TGTGCCAGCAAGGGGGCCTTTGAAAAACTGTTTTTT | CASKGAFEKLFF
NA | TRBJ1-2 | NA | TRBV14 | TGTGCCAGCAGCCAAGATCCTCAGTATGGCTACACCTTC | CASSQDPQYGYTF
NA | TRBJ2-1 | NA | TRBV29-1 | TGCAGCGCTCGAAGGGGTGACAATGAGCAGTTCTTC | CSARRGDNEQFF
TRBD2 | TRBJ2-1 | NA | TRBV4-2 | TGTGCCAGCAGCCAACCAGCGGGAGTAGGCAATGAGCAGTTCTTC | CASSQPAGVGNEQFF
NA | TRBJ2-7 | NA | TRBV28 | TGTGCCAGCATGGGCAGGGCCTACGAGCAGTACTTC | CASMGRAYEQYF
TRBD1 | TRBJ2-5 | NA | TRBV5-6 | TGTGCCAGCAGCTTGCCCGGACAGGGGGAAGAGACCCAGTACTTC | CASSLPGQGEETQYF
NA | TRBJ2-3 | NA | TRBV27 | TGTGCCAGCAGTTTATCGGGACACCTTAGCACAGATACGCAGTATTTT | CASSLSGHLSTDTQYF
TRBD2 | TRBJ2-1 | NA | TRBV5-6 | TGTGCCAGCAGCCCGGTCTGGACTAGCGGTTACAATGAGCAGTTCTTC | CASSPVWTSGYNEQFF
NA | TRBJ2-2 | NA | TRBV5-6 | TGTGCCAGCAGCCTCCAGAGCAGGGCCCTAGCGAACACCGGGGAGCTGTTTTTT | CASSLQSRALANTGELFF
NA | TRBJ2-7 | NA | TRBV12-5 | TGTGCTAGTGGTTCGCAGGGGCTAGGGGAGCAGTACTTC | CASGSQGLGEQYF
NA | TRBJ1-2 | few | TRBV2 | TGTGCCAGCAGTGAAGATGGTCGCAGGCACATCTATGGCTACACCTTC | CASSEDGRRHIYGYTF